This T cell receptor (beta chain) was retrieved from a study of blood T cell repertoires in COVID-19 (dated by TCRdb to about 2020). About the full investigation: Collaborator samples came from the United States, Italy and Spain and covered acute and convalescent phases of COVID-19. A de-identified subject ID, COVID-19 status, age in years and sex were almost always included in the sample metadata. The repertoires were released in a freely available public database meant as a resource for research on the immune response to SARS-CoV-2. Where HLA class I and class II types were available, the types were taken from metadata supplied by the sample provider, not from assay-based typing. The samples were drawn from two sources: the first 160 participants of the ongoing ImmuneRACE study, and 1,254 subjects contributed by 6 global collaborators. Deeply sampled blood TCRbeta repertoires from subjects exposed to, actively infected with, or recovered from COVID-19 were included in the dataset. The material from the prospective study consisted of cDNA or gDNA derived from T cells, B-cell-depleted T cells, or PBMCs. Paper-wide results and their limitations: The amount of clinical and demographic metadata varied by source and participant and was provided uncurated.

The collaborating institutions used their own protocols to collect whole blood in K2EDTA tubes. For TCRbeta analysis, collaborators shipped samples as frozen whole blood, isolated PBMCs, or DNA extracted from either of those sample types. Concerning this clone: This clone's antigen is unknown. The record has no base qualities; no much larger clone is one base away.

The cysteine opens and the phenylalanine closes a CDR3 of 13 amino acids. Only CDR3 DNA is held: 39 bases, read in frame from base 1. CDR1 and CDR2, looked up from the germline V gene, are SNHLY and FYNNEI. V was cut back by 3 bases and J by 11 bases, leaving a gap of 15 bases between them. The immunoSEQ Assay, a bias-controlled multiplex PCR, was used to amplify TCRbeta CDR3 regions from genomic DNA. In the original analysis: Within the assay, amplification of reference gene primers was used to estimate how many nucleated cells each sample contained. Sequence reads were collapsed and filtered to measure the absolute abundance of every unique TCRbeta CDR3 rearrangement. For each sample, productive Simpson clonality was calculated as the square root of Simpson's diversity index over productive rearrangements. The table was pulled from immuneACCESS by TCRdb, which kept in-frame rearrangements only. Such tables lose some clones; where checked, under half of the loss comes from unresolved V genes, and the rest has no known cause. V and J calls plus clone size are reproduced from that table; the DNA served to infer D and trimming. For this sample there are around 100,000 clones; over 80% appear just once. The top ten constitute about 0.8% of the sample.

The TCR comes from a woman in her 70s with acute or convalescent COVID-19. Sequences were obtained from peripheral blood. This receptor chain uses TRBV2 and TRBJ2-3; the D gene is perhaps TRBD1, on 5 matching bases. In nucleotides, the sequence is TGTGCCAGCAGTGAGGTTTCAGGGTCGAAGCAGTATTTT. Translated, it gives CASSEVSGSKQYF.